The next 18 T cell receptor beta chains were all read from a single sample in a study of a mutant IDH1 vaccine in newly diagnosed glioma. The data were produced by immunoSEQ multiplex PCR, yet TCRdb's version contains in-frame clones alone and is incomplete. The sample lists 56,000 or so clones, approximately 75% occurring once. These receptors have no known antigen. Time point specified: week 47, end of study. All doses held 300 ug of mutant IDH1 20-mer peptide, with topical imiquimod. Source: PBMCs, taken from a glioma patient whose treatment included an IDH1 peptide vaccine. These receptors originate from a man in his fifties with glioma.

This clone was seen only a few times. The chain has TRBV5-4 and TRBJ1-1; possible D gene TRBD1, 5 bases. CDR1 and CDR2 (germline): SGHNT, YYREEE (reference sequence). Trimming shortened V by 0 bases and J by 3 bases, and 6 bases separated the two germline ends. The CDR3 runs to 13 residues. CDR3 DNA sequence: TGTGCCAGCAGCTTGGGAGGGGACACTGAAGCTTTCTTT. Amino acid sequence: CASSLGGDTEAFF.

This chain uses TRBV30 with TRBJ1-2; 7 positions agree with TRBD1. This CDR3 comprises 12 residues. V lost 5 bases and J lost 4; bases outside the gene matches: 4. Germline CDR1 and CDR2: GTSNPN and SVGIG (reference sequence). The CDR3 here is CAWSTGIYGYTF. For the CDR3, the DNA is TGTGCCTGGTCGACAGGGATCTATGGCTACACCTTC.

This clone showed up just a few times. One end of the junction is discordant with germline, which a read error may explain. In nucleotides, the CDR3 is TGTGCCAGCAGCATTACACAGGGAAGAGGTAACATTGAAGCTTTCTTT. Its protein is CASSITQGRGNIEAFF. The chain employs TRBV7-9 and TRBJ1-1; D possibly corresponds to TRBD1 (6 bases). The CDR3 has 16 amino acids. Germline loops: CDR1 SEHNR, CDR2 FQNEAQ (reference sequence).

The CDR3 loop is CASSTGQGWGYTF. The CDR3 DNA reads as TGTGCCAGCAGTACCGGACAGGGATGGGGCTACACCTTC. The rearrangement links TRBV27 to TRBJ1-2, with 8 bases matching TRBD1. Losses at the gene ends were 5 bases for V and 8 bases for J; bases not matched to a gene: 7. Germline V gives CDR1 MNHEY, CDR2 SMNVEV (reference sequence). This CDR3 is built from 13 residues.

This chain uses TRBV28 with TRBJ2-3; 8 nucleotides agree with TRBD1. Unmatched junction bases numbered 17, after V lost 5 bases and J lost 7 bases. Germline CDR1 reads MDHEN; CDR2 reads SYDVKM. CDR3 length: 17 amino acids. Written as DNA, the CDR3 is TGTGCCAGCAGTAACACCCCGACAGGGGCAGACCAGAATACGCAGTATTTT. Its translation is CASSNTPTGADQNTQYF. The full variable domain, rest sourced from reference TRBV28 and TRBJ2-3, is DVKVTQSSRYLVKRTGEKVFLECVQDMDHENMFWYRQDPGLGLRLIYFSYDVKMKEKGDIPEGYSVSREKKERFSLILESASTNQTSMYLCASSNTPTGADQNTQYFGPGTRLTVL.

The chain is built from TRBV5-1 and TRBJ2-7, with TRBD1 matching over 8 bases. CDR1 SGHRS and CDR2 YFSETQ come from the germline V gene. V lost 2 bases to trimming and J lost 1 base; unmatched junction nucleotides: 2. The CDR3 consists of 14 residues. The CDR3 protein is CASSFQGASYEQYF. The DNA of the CDR3 is TGCGCCAGCAGCTTCCAGGGGGCGTCCTACGAGCAGTACTTC.

This chain uses TRBV10-1 with TRBJ2-3; D uncertain. Germline CDR1 and CDR2: WNHNN and SYGVQD (reference sequence). This CDR3 spans 13 amino acids. The V and J ends lost 0 bases and 2 bases respectively, with 3 bases between them. CDR3 amino acids: CASSESVTDTQYF. The CDR3 DNA sequence: TGCGCCAGCAGTGAGTCGGTCACAGATACGCAGTATTTT.

The chain joins TRBV7-2 to TRBJ1-1; D might be TRBD1 (6 bases). The length of the CDR3 is 14 residues. V was cut by 5 bases and J by 0 bases, with 10 bases left in between. The V gene's germline CDR1 is SGHTA and CDR2 FQGNSA. The CDR3 DNA is TGTGCCAGCAGCCCTCAGGGGTTGAACACTGAAGCTTTCTTT. This codes for CASSPQGLNTEAFF.

This clone was found many times. The V call is TRBV2, the J call TRBJ2-5; either TRBD1 or TRBD2 may supply D (6 bases each). Trimming left V 6 bases short and J 5 bases short, with 19 bases between. Germline lookup yields CDR1 SNHLY and CDR2 FYNNEI. This CDR3 spans 15 amino acids. The CDR3 protein is CASSVTGRSGETQYF. CDR3 coding DNA: TGTGCCAGCAGCGTAACAGGGAGGAGCGGGGAGACCCAGTACTTC.

The gene calls are TRBV7-2 and TRBJ2-7, with 15 nucleotides matching TRBD2. Germline values: CDR1 SGHTA, CDR2 FQGNSA. V was clipped by 3 bases and J by 2 bases; unmatched bases: 5. CDR3 length equals 17 residues. As DNA, the CDR3 is TGTGCCAGCAGCTTCCGGACTAGCGGGGGGGCCCCCTACGAGCAGTACTTC. Translated, it gives CASSFRTSGGAPYEQYF.

The V and J genes are TRBV7-6 and TRBJ1-1; 7 bases are shared with TRBD1. The V gene's germline CDR1 is SGHVS and CDR2 FNYEAQ. This CDR3 has 14 residues. The V gene end was trimmed by 6 bases and the J gene end by 3 bases; junction bases not matched to a gene: 7. The CDR3 nucleotides are TGTGCCAGCAGTGTGGGCAGGGGGGACACTGAAGCTTTCTTT. As protein: CASSVGRGDTEAFF.

J is TRBJ1-4 and V is TRBV18, with TRBD1 matching over 9 bases. The CDR3 is 15 residues long. Germline assignment: CDR1 KGHSH and CDR2 LQKENI. V trimming: 3 bases; J trimming: 5 bases; junction bases outside the gene matches: 4. The CDR3 nucleotides read TGTGCCAGCTCACCTCCCGGGACAGGGAATGAAAAACTGTTTTTT. Its translation is CASSPPGTGNEKLFF.

CDR3 DNA sequence: TGCAGCGTGGCCCAAGCGAGGGCAAGCACAGATACGCAGTATTTT. This translates into CSVAQARASTDTQYF. V is TRBV29-1 and J is TRBJ2-3; weak D call: TRBD2 (5 bases). The V end lost 6 bases, the J end lost 0 bases, and 16 bases lay between the germline ends. Germline V lookup: CDR1 SQVTM, CDR2 ANQGSEA. The CDR3 has 15 amino acids.

This sequence joins TRBV7-8 and TRBJ1-6; D call uncertain. The germline CDR1 and CDR2 sequences are SGHVS and FQNEAQ. This CDR3 has 15 amino acids. The V and J ends lost 3 bases and 6 bases respectively, with 12 bases between them. As DNA, the CDR3 is TGTGCCAGCAGCTTGAGTAGGCCCTCTAATTCACCCCTCCACTTT. Protein product: CASSLSRPSNSPLHF.

The gene calls are TRBV6-7 and TRBJ1-1; D ambiguous. TRBV6-7 is labeled an ORF, and its function is uncertain. The CDR3 sequence is 13 residues long. The V end was cut by 4 bases, the J end by 1 base, with 7 bases between. For the CDR3, the DNA is TGTGCCAGCAGTTGGCATAGGAACACTGAAGCTTTCTTT. Its translation: CASSWHRNTEAFF.

The rearrangement links TRBV19 to TRBJ2-4, with D perhaps matching TRBD1 (6 bases). V dropped 1 base and J dropped 5 bases, with 12 bases sitting between them. Germline assignment: CDR1 LNHDA and CDR2 SQIVND (reference sequence). The CDR3 loop spans 15 amino acids. The CDR3 nucleotides read TGTGCCAGTAGTATAGCCCTACAGGGTGAAAACATTCAGTACTTC. Encoded protein: CASSIALQGENIQYF.

V usage is TRBV5-4 and J usage is TRBJ2-7, with D hard to call. V lost 2 bases, J lost 6 bases, and 9 bases lay in between. Germline V CDR1 and CDR2: SGHNT, YYREEE (reference sequence). There are 12 residues in the CDR3. Here the CDR3 DNA reads TGTGCCAGCAGCTTCGATAACGGCGAGCAGTACTTC. As protein: CASSFDNGEQYF.

V is TRBV10-2 and J is TRBJ1-6, with 8 bases fitting TRBD1. Germline-derived CDR1 and CDR2 are WSHSY and SAAADI. This CDR3 is 14 amino acids long. V dropped 7 bases and J dropped 8; count of bases not matched to a gene: 7. The CDR3 DNA reads TGCGCCAGCAAGAGACAGGGGTACGATTCACCCCTCCACTTT. Translated: CASKRQGYDSPLHF.